The sequence of this TCR beta chain was determined in a study of blood T cells in healthy people across ages. Overall study: About one barcoded TCR beta cDNA was captured per two T cells.

Study-wide results and limits: Roughly linearly, TCR beta diversity per million T cells fell as age increased.

The CDR3 length is 17 residues. The trim removed 6 bases at V and 1 base at J, leaving 10 bases unmatched. CDR1 and CDR2 from the germline V gene are MNHNS and SASEGT. Primers used in a second PCR of roughly 6 to 11 cycles were a sample-barcoded 5' primer and a J-beta primer mix. One entry per CDR3 protein, called by TCRdb with MiXCR from the 5' RACE reads. This table holds more than 700,000 distinct CDR3 sequences, around half found once. Regarding this clonotype: The antigen is not known.

The gene calls are TRBV6-1 and TRBJ2-7, with 12 bases lining up with TRBD2. The receptor's source is an elderly man in good health. The sequencing sample was made of blood. CDR3 sequence reads: CASRERLGLAGSYEQYF. CDR3 nucleotide sequence: TGTGCCAGCAGAGAACGTCTCGGACTAGCGGGGTCCTACGAGCAGTACTTC.